The table lists the clone carrying this T cell receptor (beta chain) with a few counts. The antigen remains undetermined. Regarding time point: persistent/refractory GD, antithyroid drugs over 5 years with positive TRAb. After RNA was extracted from PBMCs, the TCR library was made from it. EDTA tubes received approximately 10 milliliters of drawn peripheral blood. These data belong to a study of regulatory T cells in long-lasting Graves disease. Study-level points and caveats: Relative to newly diagnosed Graves' patients, persistent ones had lower TCR diversity. There were preferences for TRBV28, TRBJ1-2 and TRBJ2-5 in persistent disease.

With iRepertoire HTBI primers and Arm-PCR of CDR3 regions, TCR beta libraries were built. Original data processing: Across the samples, identification revealed about 62 TRBV and some 14 TRBJ segments. TCRdb redid the calling of the multiplex PCR reads with MiXCR, one entry per CDR3 protein. What appears here as the V and J calls and clone size reflects TCRdb's work, not the paper's. The data contain about 400,000 distinct CDR3 sequences, around 20% of them singletons. CDR1 and CDR2 from the germline V gene are MGHDK and SYGVNS. V was clipped by 4 bases and J by 6 bases; unmatched bases: 8. The CDR3 consists of 16 residues.

This receptor was obtained from a female donor with Graves disease. The sample was peripheral blood mononuclear cells (PBMCs), taken when the disease was refractory, from a patient treated with antithyroid drugs. This chain joins TRBV25-1 and TRBJ2-1; TRBD2 agrees at 11 bases. CDR3 DNA sequence: TGTGCCAGCAGTGTGCTAGCGGGAGGTTCGCTCAATGAGCAGTTCTTC. Its protein is CASSVLAGGSLNEQFF.